This TCR beta chain was profiled in a study of metastatic and nonmetastatic thyroid tumors. Across the study: Repertoire comparison spanned blood and tumor or nodule tissue of malignant and benign thyroid patients. Study-wide results and limits: Reported TCR beta diversity, measured in blood and tumor, was significantly higher for malignant thyroid tumors than for benign nodules.

V lost 2 bases and J lost 2, with 10 bases in between. The CDR3 consists of 13 residues. The V gene's germline CDR1 is DFQATT and CDR2 SNEGSKA (reference sequence). The entire patient cohort was treatment-naive prior to thyroid surgery. Authors' data handling: Construction of a distant-metastasis classifier for papillary thyroid cancer relied on CDR3 differences across clinicopathological groups. TCRdb redid the clone calls on the PCR reads using MiXCR. Clone size and V and J calls follow TCRdb, not the original study. The table lists about 9,500 clones, approximately 31% of them singletons. Turning to this clone: Its antigen remains unidentified.

This receptor was identified in a female donor with papillary thyroid cancer or a benign thyroid nodule (not recorded which). Some clones in this sample may be carry-over from other donors' samples. Specimen: adjacent normal tissue. The chain has TRBV20-1 and TRBJ2-7, with D uncertain. The CDR3 DNA sequence: TGCAGTGCTAGACCCAGCGACCCCTACGAGCAGTACTTC. Translating it yields CSARPSDPYEQYF.